These 28 T cell receptor beta chains share one sample of origin, sequenced in a study of blood T cell repertoires in COVID-19 (dated by TCRdb to about 2020). The library was obtained by the immunoSEQ multiplex PCR assay. Not all clones reach the TCRdb copy of this immuneACCESS table, which keeps in-frame sequences only. Checked studies attribute under half of the gap to unresolved V genes and leave the rest unexplained. The sample table shows approximately 170,000 clones, and 75% to 90% are seen once. In total, the top ten clones hold about 4.4% of the sample. Specimen: PBMCs or T cells enriched from blood (not recorded which). Receptors were obtained from a woman between 50 and 59 years old who had recovered from COVID-19.

The chain recombines TRBV5-1 with TRBJ1-2; TRBD1 matches 7 bases. This CDR3 is 14 amino acids long. The J segment lost 3 bases and the V segment lost 7 bases, leaving 9 bases of the junction unmatched. CDR1 is SGHRS, CDR2 YFSETQ, per germline. CDR3 nucleotide sequence: TGCGCCAGCTCTAGGCGGACAGGAGACTATGGCTACACCTTC. It encodes CASSRRTGDYGYTF. Based on the CDR3 plus reference TRBV5-1 and TRBJ1-2, the full variable domain is KAGVTQTPRYLIKTRGQQVTLSCSPISGHRSVSWYQQTPGQGLQFLFEYFSETQRNKGNFPGRFSGRQFSNSRSEMNVSTLELGDSALYLCASSRRTGDYGYTFGSGTRLTVV.

The V call is TRBV5-1, the J call TRBJ1-2, with TRBD1 matching 11 bases. Germline assignment: CDR1 SGHRS and CDR2 YFSETQ. J was trimmed by 8 bases and V by 2 bases; bases with no gene match: 8. This CDR3 has 15 amino acids. CDR3 nucleotides: TGCGCCAGCAGCTTCCATGGACAGGGGGCTGAAGGCTACACCTTC. Its protein product is CASSFHGQGAEGYTF.

The genes are TRBV12-3 or TRBV12-4 and TRBJ2-5, with D uncertain. This CDR3 has 13 amino acids. V shed 5 bases and J shed 7 bases, with 14 bases lying between them. CDR3 bases: TGTGCCAGCAGTCCCCCTCCCGTCGGGACCCAGTACTTC. Protein sequence: CASSPPPVGTQYF.

CDR3 amino acids: CASSLGAEAFF. The DNA for the CDR3 is TGCGCCAGCAGCTTGGGAGCTGAAGCTTTCTTT. The rearrangement uses TRBV5-1 and TRBJ1-1; D gene unclear. V was cut by 0 bases and J by 6 bases, with 3 bases left in between. The CDR3 extends over 11 amino acids. Germline values: CDR1 SGHRS, CDR2 YFSETQ.

V and J are TRBV3-1 (or the pseudogene TRBV3-2) and TRBJ1-4; 8 bases are shared with TRBD1. Germline loops: CDR1 LGHDT, CDR2 YNNKEL (reference sequence). The junction had 7 bases not matched to a gene; V was cut back by 8 bases and J by 8 bases. The CDR3 sequence is 13 residues long. CDR3 coding DNA: TGTGCCAGCTCCCCAGGGGGCAGGGAAAAACTGTTTTTT. Translation gives CASSPGGREKLFF.

This clone has just one count. The chain is built from TRBV4-2 and TRBJ2-3; 15 bases match TRBD2. The ends lost 4 bases at V and 2 bases at J; junction bases unmatched: 7. Germline CDR1 is LGHNA and CDR2 is YNFKEQ. CDR3 length equals 18 residues. The chain's CDR3 is CASSLQGTSGGPTDTQYF. Here the CDR3 DNA reads TGTGCCAGCAGCCTGCAGGGGACTAGCGGGGGGCCCACAGATACGCAGTATTTT.

The rearrangement uses TRBV5-1 and TRBJ1-1; D not certain. CDR1 and CDR2 from the germline V gene are SGHRS and YFSETQ. V lost 1 base to trimming and J lost 5 bases, with 12 bases between them. The CDR3 contains 14 residues. CDR3 amino acids: CASSLYGPGTEAFF. CDR3 nucleotide sequence: TGCGCCAGCAGCTTGTATGGCCCGGGGACTGAAGCTTTCTTT.

The CDR3: CAWSVLRGSEAFF. CDR3 DNA: TGTGCCTGGAGTGTACTCCGGGGATCAGAAGCTTTCTTT. The rearrangement joins TRBV30 to TRBJ1-1, with D hard to call. V was pared by 0 bases and J by 8 bases, with 13 bases between. CDR1 is GTSNPN, CDR2 SVGIG, per germline (reference sequence). The CDR3 length is 13 residues.

The chain recombines TRBV11-2 with TRBJ1-1; 8 nucleotides match TRBD1. V shed 4 bases and J 4 bases; nucleotides not matched to a gene: 11. CDR1 is SGHAT, CDR2 FQNNGV, per germline. This CDR3 has 16 amino acids. This chain's CDR3 is CASSSSGQGAVTEAFF. Written as DNA, the CDR3 is TGTGCCAGCAGCTCCTCAGGACAGGGTGCCGTCACTGAAGCTTTCTTT.

The chain couples TRBV21-1 to TRBJ2-2; the table's D call TRBD1 went unverified against the DNA. TRBV21-1 has pseudogene status. The CDR3 totals 17 residues. The CDR3 nucleotides are TGTGCCAGCACCAAGGGGGCTGGGACAGGGTTGACCGGGGAGCTGTTTTTT. As protein: CASTKGAGTGLTGELFF.

This chain joins TRBV3-1 (or the pseudogene TRBV3-2) and TRBJ2-3, with 9 bases that match TRBD2. V lost 4 bases, J lost 2 bases, and 10 bases stayed unmatched. Germline V lookup: CDR1 LGHDT, CDR2 YNNKEL (reference sequence). This CDR3 is 17 amino acids long. The CDR3 coding sequence is TGTGCCAGCAGCCTGGGGACTCGCGGGGGGGACACAGATACGCAGTATTTT. This codes for CASSLGTRGGDTDTQYF.

The gene calls are TRBV6-5 and TRBJ1-1, with D maybe TRBD1 (5 bases). Germline CDR1 reads MNHEY; CDR2 reads SVGAGI. This CDR3 comprises 14 residues. With 2 bases removed from V and 1 base from J, the gap between germline ends came to 8 bases. CDR3 sequence: CASSYPGGNTEAFF. The CDR3 region has the DNA TGTGCCAGCAGTTACCCGGGGGGGAACACTGAAGCTTTCTTT.

Points on this clone: Other DNA sequences in this sample translate to the same CDR3. The chain combines TRBV12-3 or TRBV12-4 with TRBJ2-1; D is undetermined. V lost 4 bases to trimming and J lost 4 bases, with 2 bases between them. The CDR3 is made up of 11 amino acids. DNA of the CDR3: TGTGCCAGCAGTTCGTACAATGAGCAGTTCTTC. Translation gives CASSSYNEQFF.

The V call is TRBV30, the J call TRBJ2-1; 7 bases match TRBD1. Germline CDR1 and CDR2: GTSNPN and SVGIG (reference sequence). V shed 1 base, J shed 9 bases, and the junction held 0 bases outside the gene matches. The CDR3 runs to 11 residues. CDR3 protein: CAWSAGGEQFF. DNA for the CDR3: TGTGCCTGGAGTGCAGGGGGTGAGCAGTTCTTC.

This rearrangement joins TRBV4-3 to TRBJ1-1, with D perhaps matching TRBD1 (5 bases). The germline CDR1 and CDR2 sequences are LGHNA and YSLEER. V lost 0 bases to trimming and J lost 7 bases, with 15 bases between them. The CDR3 is made up of 15 amino acids. The CDR3 loop is CASSQDIMGGYEAFF. Here the CDR3 DNA reads TGCGCCAGCAGCCAAGATATTATGGGGGGATATGAAGCTTTCTTT.

The rearrangement links TRBV28 to TRBJ1-2, with D tentatively TRBD1 (5 bases). The CDR3 is 13 residues long. V lost 7 bases, J lost 4 bases, and 13 bases lay in between. Germline V gene sequence: CDR1 MDHEN, CDR2 SYDVKM. The CDR3 bases are TGTGCCAGCACAGGGATAAGGGGCTATGGCTACACCTTC. Translated, it gives CASTGIRGYGYTF.

The chain uses TRBV7-8 and TRBJ1-4; TRBD1 matches at 10 bases. The CDR3 totals 17 residues. Germline V CDR1 and CDR2: SGHVS, FQNEAQ. Trimming took 5 bases from V and 5 from J; bases not matched to a gene: 11. The DNA for the CDR3 is TGTGCCAGCAGCCTTCGGACAGGGGGTTTGGGGAATGAAAAACTGTTTTTT. Amino acid sequence: CASSLRTGGLGNEKLFF.

The chain couples TRBV27 to TRBJ1-5; TRBD1 matches at 8 bases. The germline gives CDR1 MNHEY, CDR2 SMNVEV (reference sequence). This CDR3 has 17 amino acids. The junction had 5 bases not matched to a gene; V was cut back by 1 base and J by 0 bases. The CDR3, as DNA: TGTGCCAGCAGTTTATGGGGGACAGGAATTAGCAATCAGCCCCAGCATTTT. This translates into CASSLWGTGISNQPQHF.

The rearrangement links TRBV28 to TRBJ1-1; D may be TRBD1 (5 bases). CDR3 size: 15 residues. Germline loops: CDR1 MDHEN, CDR2 SYDVKM. V was cut by 5 bases and J by 4 bases, with 17 bases left in between. The CDR3 region is CASSPWGEGSTEAFF. CDR3 sequence (DNA): TGTGCCAGCAGTCCATGGGGGGAGGGAAGCACTGAAGCTTTCTTT.

V gene TRBV29-1 combines with J gene TRBJ1-1; D remains unclear. The ends were cut back, 2 bases at V and 0 bases at J, with 16 bases in the middle. CDR1 SQVTM and CDR2 ANQGSEA come from the germline V gene. There are 16 residues in the CDR3. The CDR3 protein is CSVELGDHFMNTEAFF. CDR3 DNA: TGCAGCGTTGAACTAGGCGACCACTTCATGAACACTGAAGCTTTCTTT.

The V gene is TRBV11-2, the J gene TRBJ1-4; D gene unclear. V was cut by 5 bases and J by 0 bases, with 13 bases left in between. The CDR3 is made up of 16 amino acids. In germline, CDR1 is SGHAT, CDR2 FQNNGV. Written as DNA, the CDR3 is TGTGCCAGCAGCCTCACAACGATTGCAACTAATGAAAAACTGTTTTTT. Translated: CASSLTTIATNEKLFF.

The rearrangement uses TRBV10-3 and TRBJ1-4; no reliable D call. The V gene's germline CDR1 is ENHRY and CDR2 SYGVKD. Trimming removed 3 bases at V and 3 bases at J, with 2 bases between. This CDR3 is 12 amino acids long. DNA for the CDR3: TGTGCCATCAGTGACTCTAATGAAAAACTGTTTTTT. This sequence encodes CAISDSNEKLFF.

The chain combines TRBV28 with TRBJ1-2, with TRBD1 matching over 11 bases. The V gene's germline CDR1 is MDHEN and CDR2 SYDVKM. This CDR3 comprises 17 residues. The ends lost 2 bases at V and 4 bases at J; junction bases unmatched: 9. CDR3 amino acids: CASSLTGQGDRSYGYTF. The CDR3 DNA reads as TGTGCCAGCAGTTTAACGGGACAGGGGGACAGGAGCTATGGCTACACCTTC.

V usage is TRBV11-1 and J usage is TRBJ2-5; D perhaps matches TRBD1 (6 bases). Germline V CDR1 and CDR2: SGHAT, FQDESV (reference sequence). The CDR3 contains 15 residues. Trimming took off 8 bases at V and 9 bases at J, with 25 bases between the two ends. The CDR3 coding sequence is TGTGCCAGCGGGATCCCCGGGACACCACCCGTGGCCCAGTACTTC. Translating gives CASGIPGTPPVAQYF.

The chain carries TRBV19 and TRBJ2-3, with TRBD1 identical over 11 bases. This CDR3 comprises 15 residues. The ends lost 4 bases at V and 4 bases at J; junction bases unmatched: 4. Germline V gene sequence: CDR1 LNHDA, CDR2 SQIVND (reference sequence). In DNA, the CDR3 is TGTGCCAGTAGTACTCCGGGACAGGGGGCAGATACGCAGTATTTT. Protein product: CASSTPGQGADTQYF.

This clone appeared a few times. V gene TRBV19 combines with J gene TRBJ2-5; possible D gene TRBD2, 6 bases. The CDR3 runs 13 residues. The germline gives CDR1 LNHDA, CDR2 SQIVND (reference sequence). Trimming pared 7 bases from V and 4 bases from J, leaving 13 bases between. The CDR3 nucleotides read TGTGCCAGTACCCATAGCGGTAGAGAGACCCAGTACTTC. Translated: CASTHSGRETQYF. Filled out from reference TRBV19 and TRBJ2-5, the complete variable domain reads DGGITQSPKYLFRKEGQNVTLSCEQNLNHDAMYWYRQDPGQGLRLIYYSQIVNDFQKGDIAEGYSVSREKKESFPLTVTSAQKNPTAFYLCASTHSGRETQYFGPGTRLLVL.

This clone was recorded only once. V gene TRBV7-3 combines with J gene TRBJ1-6; 8 bases are shared with TRBD1. The CDR3 totals 16 residues. Trimming at V came to 5 bases and at J to 3 bases, leaving 6 bases not matched to a gene. Germline V CDR1 and CDR2: SGHTA, FQGTGA. This CDR3 is CASSPQGAGYNSPLHF. The CDR3, as DNA: TGTGCCAGCAGCCCCCAGGGGGCCGGCTATAATTCACCCCTCCACTTT.

CDR3 protein: CATSDPTGGAVGYTF. In DNA, the CDR3 is TGTGCCACCAGTGATCCAACAGGGGGCGCGGTGGGCTACACCTTC. J is TRBJ1-2 and V is TRBV24-1; 9 positions agree with TRBD1. Germline CDR1 is KGHDR and CDR2 is SFDVKD. This CDR3 is built from 15 residues. V lost 3 bases to trimming and J lost 8 bases; unmatched junction nucleotides: 9.